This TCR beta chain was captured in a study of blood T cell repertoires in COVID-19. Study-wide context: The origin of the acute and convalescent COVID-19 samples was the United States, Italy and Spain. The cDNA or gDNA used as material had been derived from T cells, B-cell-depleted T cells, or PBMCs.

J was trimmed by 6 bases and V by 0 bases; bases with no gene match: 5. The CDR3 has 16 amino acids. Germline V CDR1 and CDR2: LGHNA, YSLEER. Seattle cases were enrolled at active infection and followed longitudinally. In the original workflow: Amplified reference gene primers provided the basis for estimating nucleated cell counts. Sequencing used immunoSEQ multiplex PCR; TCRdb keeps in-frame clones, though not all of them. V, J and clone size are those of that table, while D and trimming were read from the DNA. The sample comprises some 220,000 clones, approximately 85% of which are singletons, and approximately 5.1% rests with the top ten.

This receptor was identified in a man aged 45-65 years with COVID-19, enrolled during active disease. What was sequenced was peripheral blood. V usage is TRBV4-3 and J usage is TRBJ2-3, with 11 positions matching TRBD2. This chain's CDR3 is CASSQDKGLAGDTQYF. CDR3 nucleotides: TGCGCCAGCAGCCAAGATAAAGGACTAGCGGGCGATACGCAGTATTTT.